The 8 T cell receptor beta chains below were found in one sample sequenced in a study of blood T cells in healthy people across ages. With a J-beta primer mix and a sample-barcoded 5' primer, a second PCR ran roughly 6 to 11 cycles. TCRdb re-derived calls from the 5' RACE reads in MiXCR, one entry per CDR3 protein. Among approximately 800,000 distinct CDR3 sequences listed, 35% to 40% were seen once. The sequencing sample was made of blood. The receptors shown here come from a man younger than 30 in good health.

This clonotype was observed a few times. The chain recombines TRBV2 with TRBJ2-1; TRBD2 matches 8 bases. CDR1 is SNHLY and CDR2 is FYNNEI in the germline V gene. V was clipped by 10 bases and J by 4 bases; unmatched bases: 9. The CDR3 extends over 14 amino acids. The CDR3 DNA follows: TGTGCCAACGGAGGGACTAGGTGGTACAATGAGCAGTTCTTC. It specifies CANGGTRWYNEQFF.

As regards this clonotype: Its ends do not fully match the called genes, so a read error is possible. The CDR3 DNA sequence: TGTGCCAGCAGTCTACTAGCGGCAAGCACAGATACGCGGTATTTT. Amino acid sequence: CASSLLAASTDTRYF. The rearrangement uses TRBV12-3 or TRBV12-4 and TRBJ2-3; 8 bases match TRBD2. CDR3 length: 15 amino acids.

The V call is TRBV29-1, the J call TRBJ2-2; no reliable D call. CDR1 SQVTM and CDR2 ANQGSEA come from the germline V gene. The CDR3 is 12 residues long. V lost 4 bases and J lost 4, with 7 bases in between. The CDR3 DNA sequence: TGCAGCGTTGGGGCCGGCACCGGGGAGCTGTTTTTT. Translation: CSVGAGTGELFF.

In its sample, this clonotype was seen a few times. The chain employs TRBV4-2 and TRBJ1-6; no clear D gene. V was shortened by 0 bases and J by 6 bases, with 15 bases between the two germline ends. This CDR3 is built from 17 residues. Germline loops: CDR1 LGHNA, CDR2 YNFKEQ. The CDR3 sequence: CASSQDRLLAPNSPLHF. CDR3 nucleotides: TGTGCCAGCAGCCAAGATAGATTGTTGGCCCCTAATTCACCCCTCCACTTT.

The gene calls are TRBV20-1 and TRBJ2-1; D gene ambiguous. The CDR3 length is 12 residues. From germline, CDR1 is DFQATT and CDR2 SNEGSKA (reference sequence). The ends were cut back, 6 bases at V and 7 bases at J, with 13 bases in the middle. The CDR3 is CSADGFGNEQFF. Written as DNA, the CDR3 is TGCAGTGCCGATGGATTCGGGAATGAGCAGTTCTTC.

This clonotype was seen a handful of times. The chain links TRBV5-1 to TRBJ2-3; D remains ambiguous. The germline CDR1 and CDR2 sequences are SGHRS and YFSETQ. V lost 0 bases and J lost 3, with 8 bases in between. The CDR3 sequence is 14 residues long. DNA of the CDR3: TGCGCCAGCAGCTTGGATGAGAAAACAGATACGCAGTATTTT. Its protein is CASSLDEKTDTQYF.

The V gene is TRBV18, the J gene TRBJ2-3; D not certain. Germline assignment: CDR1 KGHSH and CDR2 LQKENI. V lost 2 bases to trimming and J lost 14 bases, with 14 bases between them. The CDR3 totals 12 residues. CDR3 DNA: TGTGCCAGCTCACCATCCGATCGCAAGTGGTATTTT. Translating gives CASSPSDRKWYF.

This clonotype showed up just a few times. In nucleotides, the CDR3 is TGCGCCAGCAGCTTGACTCGGGACGGACTGGAAGCTTTCTTT. Amino acid sequence: CASSLTRDGLEAFF. The genes are TRBV5-1 and TRBJ1-1; the D gene is possibly TRBD1 (5 bases). CDR3 length equals 14 residues. Trimming left V 1 base short and J 8 bases short, with 15 bases between. Germline V gives CDR1 SGHRS, CDR2 YFSETQ.